What follows is one T cell receptor beta chain and its context. This specimen belongs to a study of blood T cell repertoires in COVID-19. V was clipped by 6 bases and J by 3 bases; unmatched bases: 6. This CDR3 contains 14 residues. Germline loops: CDR1 ENHRY, CDR2 SYGVKD. Membership in each cohort depended on participant-reported clinical history. Data came from immunoSEQ multiplex PCR; TCRdb stores just in-frame clones and leaves some out. This repertoire shows 250,000 to 350,000 clones, 80% to 90% found once; its top ten account for 4.3%. This TCR derives from a woman under 40 who had recovered from COVID-19. Sequencing used PBMCs or T cells enriched from blood (not recorded which). This chain uses TRBV10-3 with TRBJ2-5, with 8 bases matching TRBD2. The CDR3 region has the DNA TGTGCCATCAGAAGGAAACTAGCGGAAGAGACCCAGTACTTC. Translation gives CAIRRKLAEETQYF.